This T cell receptor (beta chain) was documented in a study of T cells in Graves' hyperthyroidism and ophthalmopathy. General study points: From stable hyperthyroidism, ophthalmopathy was set apart by a 13 V-J model.

There were TCR beta CDR3 regions amplified from RNA transcripts. With the HTBI primer set, the TCR CDR3 went through a first round of RT-PCR. TCRdb itself ran the multiplex PCR reads through MiXCR, one entry per CDR3 protein. The sample lists a few hundred thousand distinct CDR3 sequences, more than 15% seen once, with roughly 3.3% in the top ten. The V end lost 4 bases, the J end lost 0 bases, and 10 bases lay between the germline ends. CDR3 length: 14 residues. Germline CDR1 GTSNPN, CDR2 SVGIG (reference sequence). On this clonotype itself: Its antigen remains unknown.

At least 3 on the Clinical Activity Score was recorded for ophthalmopathy patients, who also had NOSPECS grade at least 4 and duration under 3 months. Sequenced sample: blood. This clonotype originated in a woman in her thirties or forties with Graves' ophthalmopathy. This rearrangement joins TRBV30 to TRBJ2-1, with D possibly matching TRBD2 (7 bases). Written as DNA, the CDR3 is TGTGCCTGGAACAGGGAGGGCTCCTACAATGAGCAGTTCTTC. Its translation is CAWNREGSYNEQFF.